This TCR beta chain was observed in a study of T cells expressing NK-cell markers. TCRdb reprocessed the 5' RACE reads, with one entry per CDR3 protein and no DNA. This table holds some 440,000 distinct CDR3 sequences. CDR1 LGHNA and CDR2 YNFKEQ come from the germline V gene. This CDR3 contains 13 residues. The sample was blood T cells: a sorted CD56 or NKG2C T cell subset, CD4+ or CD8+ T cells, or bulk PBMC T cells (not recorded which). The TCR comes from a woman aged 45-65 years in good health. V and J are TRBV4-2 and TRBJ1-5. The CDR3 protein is CASGREGNQPQHF.